These 14 T cell receptor beta chains were all obtained from the same sample, sequenced in a study of shared clonotypes between healthy human individuals. TCRdb's copy holds only in-frame clones and misses some; the assay was immunoSEQ multiplex PCR. In the table there are around 2,000,000 clones, 93% of which are singletons. CD45RO-negative, CCR7-selected cells formed the naive CD8 fraction, which excluded terminally differentiated effector memory CD45RA+ cells. Sequenced: naive CD8+ T cells from PBMCs. The receptors derive from a man between 18 and 35 years old in good health. Some clones in this sample may be carry-over from other donors' samples.

V is TRBV11-2 and J is TRBJ2-3, with TRBD1 matching over 7 bases. V lost 5 bases to trimming and J lost 4 bases; unmatched junction nucleotides: 6. The CDR3 loop spans 14 amino acids. Looked up from germline, CDR1 is SGHAT and CDR2 is FQNNGV. This CDR3 is CASSRTGDPDTQYF. The CDR3 DNA is TGTGCCAGCAGCAGAACAGGGGACCCAGATACGCAGTATTTT.

The chain couples TRBV6-4 to TRBJ2-1; 9 nucleotides match TRBD2. Germline V CDR1 and CDR2: MRHNA, SNTAGT. V lost 3 bases, J lost 5 bases, and 5 bases stayed unmatched. CDR3 length: 15 amino acids. CDR3 in amino acids: CASSETSGRNNEQFF. As DNA, the CDR3 is TGTGCCAGCAGTGAGACCAGCGGGAGGAACAATGAGCAGTTCTTC.

V and J are TRBV27 and TRBJ1-5; D is unresolved. From germline, CDR1 is MNHEY and CDR2 SMNVEV (reference sequence). This CDR3 comprises 16 residues. Trimming cost V 2 bases and J 0 bases, with 11 bases left between them. The CDR3 reads CASSLGPGRSNQPQHF. As DNA, the CDR3 is TGTGCCAGCAGTTTAGGACCCGGACGTAGCAATCAGCCCCAGCATTTT.

The V and J genes are TRBV27 and TRBJ2-7; a possible D gene is TRBD2 (5 bases). The V end was cut by 6 bases, the J end by 0 bases, with 15 bases between. Germline V gene data show CDR1 as MNHEY and CDR2 as SMNVEV (reference sequence). The CDR3 has 15 residues. The CDR3 sequence: CASSAGVLSSYEQYF. In nucleotides, the CDR3 is TGTGCCAGCAGCGCCGGGGTCCTTTCCTCCTACGAGCAGTACTTC.

Notes on this clone: The same CDR3 also results from other DNA sequences found in this sample. V and J are TRBV5-1 and TRBJ1-1; 8 bases agree with TRBD1. Germline CDR1 reads SGHRS; CDR2 reads YFSETQ. The J segment lost 1 base and the V segment lost 0 bases, leaving 5 bases of the junction unmatched. The CDR3 has 16 amino acids. Written as DNA, the CDR3 is TGCGCCAGCAGCTTGGCGAGGACAGGGCGGAACACTGAAGCTTTCTTT. Its protein is CASSLARTGRNTEAFF.

J is TRBJ2-7 and V is TRBV6-6; TRBD2 matches at 12 bases. Germline V gene sequence: CDR1 MNHNY, CDR2 SVGAGI (reference sequence). V gave up 2 bases and J gave up 4 bases; unmatched junction bases: 0. This CDR3 is built from 14 residues. DNA of the CDR3: TGTGCCAGCAGTTACGGGACTAGCGGGTACGAGCAGTACTTC. Protein: CASSYGTSGYEQYF.

This clone was seen only once. This sample also contains other DNA sequences that code for the same CDR3. The rearrangement joins TRBV11-2 to TRBJ2-5; D remains unclear. Germline V lookup: CDR1 SGHAT, CDR2 FQNNGV. Deletions cut 0 bases from V and 3 bases from J, with 5 bases between. This CDR3 has 13 amino acids. This CDR3 is CASSLDPEETQYF. CDR3 coding DNA: TGTGCCAGCAGCTTAGATCCGGAAGAGACCCAGTACTTC.

The chain combines TRBV28 with TRBJ2-1; 7 bases line up with TRBD1. Trimming at V came to 6 bases and at J to 8 bases, leaving 4 bases not matched to a gene. This CDR3 is built from 12 residues. CDR1 and CDR2 from the germline V gene are MDHEN and SYDVKM. CDR3 in DNA: TGTGCCAGCAGGAAGGGGGCCCATGAGCAGTTCTTC. Its protein product is CASRKGAHEQFF.

This chain connects TRBV7-8 to TRBJ2-7, with TRBD2 identical over 12 bases. The J segment lost 4 bases and the V segment lost 4 bases, leaving 11 bases of the junction unmatched. Germline V gives CDR1 SGHVS, CDR2 FQNEAQ. The CDR3 runs 17 residues. CDR3 protein: CASSSGLAGTIGYEQYF. In nucleotides, the CDR3 is TGTGCCAGCAGCTCCGGACTAGCGGGAACCATAGGTTACGAGCAGTACTTC.

This chain links TRBV11-2 with TRBJ2-6; D gene uncertain. Germline CDR1 and CDR2: SGHAT and FQNNGV. The CDR3 runs to 12 residues. V was trimmed by 8 bases and J by 3 bases, leaving 5 bases between them. CDR3 nucleotide sequence: TGTGCCAGCTCGAATGGGGCCAACGTCCTGACTTTC. Its translation is CASSNGANVLTF.

Points on this clone: The same CDR3 also results from other DNA sequences found in this sample. The J gene is TRBJ2-7, the V gene TRBV11-2; D perhaps matches TRBD2 (5 bases). From germline, CDR1 is SGHAT and CDR2 FQNNGV. V was shortened by 4 bases and J by 2 bases, with 9 bases between the two germline ends. This CDR3 comprises 13 residues. The CDR3 region has the DNA TGTGCCAGCAGCTACGGACTTGCCTACGAGCAGTACTTC. Its protein is CASSYGLAYEQYF.

Of note for this clone: The sample carries other DNA sequences with the same CDR3. The DNA for the CDR3 is TGCGCCAGCAGCCAAGGCACAGGGAGAGGAAACACCATATATTTT. Translated: CASSQGTGRGNTIYF. V is TRBV4-3 and J is TRBJ1-3; perhaps TRBD1 as D (6 bases). Deletions cut 1 base from V and 4 bases from J, with 11 bases between. The V gene's germline CDR1 is LGHNA and CDR2 YSLEER. The CDR3 has 15 residues.

The V call is TRBV9, the J call TRBJ2-6; possibly TRBD1 for D (6 bases). V gave up 0 bases and J gave up 0 bases, with 22 bases separating them. The CDR3 has 21 residues. Germline-derived CDR1 and CDR2 are SGDLS and YYNGEE. The CDR3 DNA reads as TGTGCCAGCAGCGTAGCCTCTACCCGGGACACATTGAGCTCTGGGGCCAACGTCCTGACTTTC. Protein product: CASSVASTRDTLSSGANVLTF.

This chain joins TRBV4-1 and TRBJ2-1; 9 positions match TRBD2. The CDR3 sequence is 16 residues long. Germline V CDR1 and CDR2: MGHRA, YSYEKL. With 1 base clipped from V and 3 bases from J, the junction kept 4 bases outside the gene matches. In DNA form, the CDR3 reads TGCGCCAGCAGCCAAGTCAGGCGGGAGGGCTACAATGAGCAGTTCTTC. This codes for CASSQVRREGYNEQFF.